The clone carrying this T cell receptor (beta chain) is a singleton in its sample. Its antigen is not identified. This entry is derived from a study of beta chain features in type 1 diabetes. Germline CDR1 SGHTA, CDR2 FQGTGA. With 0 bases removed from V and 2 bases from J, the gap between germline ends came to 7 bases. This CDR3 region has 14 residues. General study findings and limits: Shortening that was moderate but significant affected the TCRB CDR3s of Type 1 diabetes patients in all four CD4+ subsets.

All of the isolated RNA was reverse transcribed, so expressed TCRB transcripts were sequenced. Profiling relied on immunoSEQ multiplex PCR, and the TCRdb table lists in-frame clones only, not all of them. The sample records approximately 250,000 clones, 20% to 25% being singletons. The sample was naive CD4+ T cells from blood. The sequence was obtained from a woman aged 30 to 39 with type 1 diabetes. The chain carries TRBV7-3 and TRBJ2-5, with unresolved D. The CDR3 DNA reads TGTGCCAGCAGCTTAACGGGCCCACAAGAGACCCAGTACTTC. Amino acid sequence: CASSLTGPQETQYF.